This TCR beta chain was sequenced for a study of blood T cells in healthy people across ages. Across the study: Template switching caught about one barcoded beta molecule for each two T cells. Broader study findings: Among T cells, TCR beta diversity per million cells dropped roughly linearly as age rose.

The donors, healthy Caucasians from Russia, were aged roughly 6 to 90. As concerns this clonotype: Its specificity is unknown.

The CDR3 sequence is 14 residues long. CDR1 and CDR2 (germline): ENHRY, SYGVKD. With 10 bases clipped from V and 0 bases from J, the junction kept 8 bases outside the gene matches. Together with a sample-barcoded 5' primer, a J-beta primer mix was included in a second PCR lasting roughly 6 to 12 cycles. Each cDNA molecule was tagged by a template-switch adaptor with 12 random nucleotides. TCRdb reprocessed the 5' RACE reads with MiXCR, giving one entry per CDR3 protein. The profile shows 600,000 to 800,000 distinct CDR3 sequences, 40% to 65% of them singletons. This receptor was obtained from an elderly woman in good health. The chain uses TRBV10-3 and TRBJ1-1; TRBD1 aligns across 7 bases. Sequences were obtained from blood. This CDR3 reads CATIGTAMNTEAFF. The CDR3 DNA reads TGTGCCACCATCGGGACAGCCATGAACACTGAAGCTTTCTTT.